These 18 T cell receptor beta chains originate from one sample sequenced in a study of ipilimumab plus nivolumab after autologous stem cell transplantation. The data were produced by immunoSEQ multiplex PCR, yet TCRdb's version contains in-frame clones alone and is incomplete. The sample has under 20,000 clones; approximately 85% are singletons. This material consisted of PBMCs, taken in a trial of ipilimumab plus nivolumab as post-transplant consolidation. All receptors derive from a male donor with diffuse large B-cell lymphoma.

The gene calls are TRBV10-2 and TRBJ2-1; D assignment may be TRBD1 or TRBD2 (6 bases each). This CDR3 comprises 14 residues. Germline V gene data show CDR1 as WSHSY and CDR2 as SAAADI. Trimming removed 3 bases from V and 7 bases from J, with 13 bases in between. The CDR3 loop is CASSDYGGRNEQFF. CDR3 coding DNA: TGCGCCAGCAGTGATTACGGGGGCAGGAATGAGCAGTTCTTC.

This clone turned up a few times. The chain joins TRBV19 to TRBJ2-2; D possibly uses TRBD1 or TRBD2 (5 bases each). CDR3 length: 14 residues. Germline V gene lookup returns CDR1 LNHDA and CDR2 SQIVND (reference sequence). Deletions cut 9 bases from V and 2 bases from J, with 13 bases between. Here the CDR3 DNA reads TGTGCCAGGACCGGGACGGAAAACACCGGGGAGCTGTTTTTT. Its translation: CARTGTENTGELFF.

Worth noting for this clone: A read error is possible here, since a much larger clone lies one base away. This chain connects TRBV2 to TRBJ2-7; 8 bases fit TRBD2. The germline CDR1 and CDR2 sequences are SNHLY and FYNNEI. The CDR3 has 15 residues. The CDR3 here is CASSAVAGSSCEQYF. The DNA for the CDR3 is TGTGCCAGCAGTGCGGTAGCGGGGAGCTCCTGCGAGCAGTACTTC.

This clone was observed a single time. This chain joins TRBV7-8 and TRBJ2-2; D could derive from TRBD1 or TRBD2 (5 bases each). CDR3 size: 15 residues. Germline V gene lookup returns CDR1 SGHVS and CDR2 FQNEAQ. V was shortened by 2 bases and J by 2 bases, with 9 bases between the two germline ends. Written as DNA, the CDR3 is TGTGCCAGCAGCTTACTCGGGGCCAACACCGGGGAGCTGTTTTTT. This gives the protein CASSLLGANTGELFF.

The chain is built from TRBV7-2 and TRBJ2-5; 10 nucleotides line up with TRBD2. The CDR3 totals 15 residues. The V gene end was trimmed by 4 bases and the J gene end by 4 bases; junction bases not matched to a gene: 6. The V gene's germline CDR1 is SGHTA and CDR2 FQGNSA. The CDR3 spells CASSSERGGRETQYF. CDR3 sequence (DNA): TGTGCCAGCAGCTCCGAGCGGGGGGGGAGAGAGACCCAGTACTTC.

V and J are TRBV6-5 and TRBJ2-5; D unclear. Germline CDR1 reads MNHEY; CDR2 reads SVGAGI. V was clipped by 5 bases and J by 5 bases, with 15 bases between them. The CDR3 covers 14 residues. CDR3 bases: TGTGCCAGCAGTGAAGTAGTAGTCCGGGAGACCCAGTACTTC. Its translation is CASSEVVVRETQYF.

This chain connects TRBV6-5 to TRBJ1-2; D is unclear. CDR1 is MNHEY and CDR2 is SVGAGI in the germline V gene. Trimming stripped 7 bases from V and 7 bases from J, with 22 bases between. The CDR3 is 15 residues long. The CDR3 DNA follows: TGTGCCAGCACCAACTCGGGAGGTGCGCGTCTTGGCTACACCTTC. Amino acids: CASTNSGGARLGYTF.

This clone has a single count. V is TRBV18 and J is TRBJ2-3; weak D call: TRBD2 (6 bases). The germline V and J ends were trimmed by 1 base and 1 base, with 12 bases remaining between them. The CDR3 loop spans 16 amino acids. Germline V gives CDR1 KGHSH, CDR2 LQKENI. The CDR3 coding sequence is TGTGCCAGCTCACCACTAATTAGCGGTCGCACAGATACGCAGTATTTT. Translating it yields CASSPLISGRTDTQYF.

This CDR3 is CASSLNPGKLDTIYF. The CDR3 DNA reads as TGTGCCAGCAGCTTAAATCCAGGGAAACTCGACACCATATATTTT. This chain links TRBV7-6 with TRBJ1-3; D is perhaps TRBD1 (5 bases). CDR1 is SGHVS, CDR2 FNYEAQ, per germline. The ends were cut back, 2 bases at V and 8 bases at J, with 16 bases in the middle. The CDR3 consists of 15 residues.

The gene calls are TRBV4-3 and TRBJ2-6; possibly TRBD2 for D (7 bases). Trimming removed 1 base at V and 0 bases at J, with 13 bases between. This CDR3 is 18 amino acids long. The germline V gene has CDR1 LGHNA and CDR2 YSLEER. The CDR3 region has the DNA TGCGCCAGCAGCCAAGCGGGGGGCAGGAGCTCTGGGGCCAACGTCCTGACTTTC. This gives the protein CASSQAGGRSSGANVLTF.

J is TRBJ1-3 and V is TRBV23-1; D uncertain. TRBV23-1 counts as an open reading frame of uncertain function. The CDR3 is 14 residues long. Trimming stripped 4 bases from V and 0 bases from J, with 7 bases between. The CDR3, as DNA: TGCGCCAGCAGTCGAATCGGCTCTGGAAACACCATATATTTT. Protein product: CASSRIGSGNTIYF.

V gene TRBV2 combines with J gene TRBJ1-5; TRBD1 is a possible D gene (5 bases). V was cut by 5 bases and J by 0 bases, with 11 bases left in between. Germline CDR1 reads SNHLY; CDR2 reads FYNNEI. The CDR3 is 15 amino acids. The CDR3 here is CASSREGYSNQPQHF. The CDR3 region has the DNA TGTGCCAGCAGTCGGGAGGGGTATAGCAATCAGCCCCAGCATTTT.

This clone was detected a few times. This chain joins TRBV7-9 and TRBJ2-3; tentatively, D is TRBD2 (6 bases). Trimming took 5 bases from V and 8 from J, leaving 20 bases between them. This CDR3 spans 15 amino acids. Germline V gene lookup returns CDR1 SEHNR and CDR2 FQNEAQ (reference sequence). The CDR3 DNA is TGTGCCAGCAGCACCCGGGACTTGCAGCAAGGTACGCAGTATTTT. The encoded protein is CASSTRDLQQGTQYF.

The V and J genes are TRBV7-9 and TRBJ2-2; no clear D. Germline values: CDR1 SEHNR, CDR2 FQNEAQ (reference sequence). The CDR3 consists of 14 residues. The germline V and J ends were trimmed by 5 bases and 4 bases, with 11 bases remaining between them. CDR3 sequence: CASSSYMGTGELFF. In DNA form, the CDR3 reads TGTGCCAGCAGCAGCTACATGGGCACCGGGGAGCTGTTTTTT.

The chain couples TRBV27 to TRBJ1-6; a weak D match, TRBD1 (5 bases). The CDR3 loop spans 15 amino acids. Germline CDR1 reads MNHEY; CDR2 reads SMNVEV (reference sequence). The V and J ends lost 7 bases and 7 bases respectively, with 17 bases between them. This CDR3 reads CASTPRQGKNSPLHF. As DNA, the CDR3 is TGTGCCAGCACCCCCCGGCAGGGTAAAAATTCACCCCTCCACTTT.

The V gene is TRBV7-9, the J gene TRBJ2-2; tentatively, D is TRBD2 (6 bases). The V gene's germline CDR1 is SEHNR and CDR2 FQNEAQ (reference sequence). The CDR3 is made up of 16 amino acids. V was cut by 8 bases and J by 6 bases, with 22 bases left in between. DNA for the CDR3: TGTGCCAGCCCCCAGTATAAGAGGAGGGGCGCCGGGGAGCTGTTTTTT. It translates to CASPQYKRRGAGELFF.

The CDR3 DNA sequence: TGTGCCAGCAGTGGGAGGACTAGCGGGGGGGCGTCGGAGACCCAGTACTTC. Amino acid sequence: CASSGRTSGGASETQYF. The V gene is TRBV2, the J gene TRBJ2-5, with TRBD2 matching over 15 bases. The CDR3 length is 17 residues. The V and J ends lost 4 bases and 5 bases, in that order; junction bases with no gene match: 8. Per germline, CDR1 SNHLY and CDR2 FYNNEI. Combining the CDR3 with reference TRBV2 and TRBJ2-5 gives the whole variable domain EPEVTQTPSHQVTQMGQEVILRCVPISNHLYFYWYRQILGQKVEFLVSFYNNEISEKSEIFDDQFSVERPDGSNFTLKIRSTKLEDSAMYFCASSGRTSGGASETQYFGPGTRLLVL.

The chain has TRBV11-2 and TRBJ2-7; TRBD2 aligns across 7 bases. Germline V gene data show CDR1 as SGHAT and CDR2 as FQNNGV. The CDR3 loop spans 14 amino acids. J gave up 5 bases and V 3 bases, and 7 bases lay outside the gene matches. The CDR3 loop reads CASSLVGGWNEQYF. DNA of the CDR3: TGTGCCAGCAGCTTGGTCGGGGGGTGGAACGAGCAGTACTTC.